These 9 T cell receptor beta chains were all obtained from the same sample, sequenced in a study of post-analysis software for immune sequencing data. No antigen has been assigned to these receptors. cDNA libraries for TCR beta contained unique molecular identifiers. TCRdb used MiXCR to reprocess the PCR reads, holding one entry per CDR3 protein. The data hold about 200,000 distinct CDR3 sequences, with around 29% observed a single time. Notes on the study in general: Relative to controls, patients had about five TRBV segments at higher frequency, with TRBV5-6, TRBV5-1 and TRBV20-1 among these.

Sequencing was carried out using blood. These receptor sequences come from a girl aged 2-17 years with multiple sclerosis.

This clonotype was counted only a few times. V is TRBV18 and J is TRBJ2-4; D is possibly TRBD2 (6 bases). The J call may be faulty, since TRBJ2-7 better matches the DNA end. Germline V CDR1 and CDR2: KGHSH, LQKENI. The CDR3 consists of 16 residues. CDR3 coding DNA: TGTGCCAGCTCCCCTCGAGGCGGGGTCGGTCCCTACGAGCAGTACTTC. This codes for CASSPRGGVGPYEQYF.

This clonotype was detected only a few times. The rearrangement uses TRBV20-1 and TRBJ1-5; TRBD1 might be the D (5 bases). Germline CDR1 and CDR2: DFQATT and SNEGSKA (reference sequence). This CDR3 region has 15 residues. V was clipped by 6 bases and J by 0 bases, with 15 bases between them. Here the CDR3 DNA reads TGCAGTGCCCCGAGGGGAGGGTATAGCAATCAGCCCCAGCATTTT. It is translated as CSAPRGGYSNQPQHF.

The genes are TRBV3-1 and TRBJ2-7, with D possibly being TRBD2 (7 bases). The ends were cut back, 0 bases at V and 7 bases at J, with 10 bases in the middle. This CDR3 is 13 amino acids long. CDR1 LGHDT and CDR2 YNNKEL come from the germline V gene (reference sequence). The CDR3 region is CASSQDRGGEQYF. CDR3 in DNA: TGTGCCAGCAGCCAAGACAGGGGAGGGGAGCAGTACTTC.

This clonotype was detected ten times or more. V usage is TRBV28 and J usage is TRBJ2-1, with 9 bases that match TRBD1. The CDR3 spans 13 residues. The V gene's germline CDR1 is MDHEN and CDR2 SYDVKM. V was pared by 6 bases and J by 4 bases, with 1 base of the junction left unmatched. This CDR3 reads CASRTGGYNEQFF. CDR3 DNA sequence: TGTGCCAGCAGGACAGGGGGGTACAATGAGCAGTTCTTC.

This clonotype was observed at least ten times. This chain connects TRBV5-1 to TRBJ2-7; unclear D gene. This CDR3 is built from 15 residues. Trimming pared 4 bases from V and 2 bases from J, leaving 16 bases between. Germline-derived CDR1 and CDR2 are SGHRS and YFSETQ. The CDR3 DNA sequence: TGCGCCAGCAGCCCTGGGTCAGTCACTGCCTACGAGCAGTACTTC. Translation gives CASSPGSVTAYEQYF.

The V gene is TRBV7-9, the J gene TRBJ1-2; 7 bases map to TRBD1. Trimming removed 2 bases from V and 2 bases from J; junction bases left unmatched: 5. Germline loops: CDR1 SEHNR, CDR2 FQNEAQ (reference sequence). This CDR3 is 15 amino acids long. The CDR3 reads CASSLSGGQNYGYTF. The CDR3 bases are TGTGCCAGCAGCTTATCCGGGGGACAGAACTATGGCTACACCTTC.

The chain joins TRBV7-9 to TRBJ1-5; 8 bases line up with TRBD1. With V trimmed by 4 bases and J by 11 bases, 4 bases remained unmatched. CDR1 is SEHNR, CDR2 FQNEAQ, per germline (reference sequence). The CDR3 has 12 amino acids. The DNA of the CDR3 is TGTGCCAGCAGCTCTCCGACAGGGGCCCAGCATTTT. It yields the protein CASSSPTGAQHF.

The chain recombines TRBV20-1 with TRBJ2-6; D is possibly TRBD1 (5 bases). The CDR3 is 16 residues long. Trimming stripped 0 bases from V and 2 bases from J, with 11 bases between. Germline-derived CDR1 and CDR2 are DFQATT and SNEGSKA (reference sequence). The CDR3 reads CSARDPKGAGANVLTF. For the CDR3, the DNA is TGCAGTGCTAGAGATCCTAAAGGGGCTGGGGCCAACGTCCTGACTTTC.

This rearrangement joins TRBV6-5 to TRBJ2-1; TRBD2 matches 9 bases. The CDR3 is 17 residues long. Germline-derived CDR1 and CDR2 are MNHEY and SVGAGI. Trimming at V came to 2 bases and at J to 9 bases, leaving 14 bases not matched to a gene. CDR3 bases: TGTGCCAGCAGTTACGCGCCCCTCGGACTAGCGAGATCTGAGCAGTTCTTC. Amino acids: CASSYAPLGLARSEQFF.